The 29 T cell receptor beta chains presented below share a single source sample, sequenced in a study of post-analysis software for immune sequencing data. These receptors' targets are unknown. The authors incorporated unique molecular identifiers into the TCR beta cDNA libraries. TCRdb re-analysed the PCR reads in MiXCR, keeping a single row per CDR3 protein. The sample has roughly 700,000 distinct CDR3 sequences; roughly 29% are singletons. General study results and limits: Controls showed lower frequencies than patients for five TRBV segments, and TRBV5-6, TRBV5-1 and TRBV20-1 were among these.

Sequencing was performed on blood. These receptors originate from a girl aged 5 to 17 with multiple sclerosis.

The chain combines TRBV28 with TRBJ2-3; TRBD2 matches at 11 bases. Germline V gene data show CDR1 as MDHEN and CDR2 as SYDVKM. Trimming took 5 bases from V and 2 from J; bases not matched to a gene: 6. This CDR3 is 16 amino acids long. Here the CDR3 reads CASSPTSGAYTDTQYF. The CDR3 nucleotides read TGTGCCAGCAGTCCGACTAGCGGGGCCTACACAGATACGCAGTATTTT. The complete variable domain, with remaining parts taken from reference TRBV28 and TRBJ2-3, reads DVKVTQSSRYLVKRTGEKVFLECVQDMDHENMFWYRQDPGLGLRLIYFSYDVKMKEKGDIPEGYSVSREKKERFSLILESASTNQTSMYLCASSPTSGAYTDTQYFGPGTRLTVL.

As to this clonotype: Possible read error: a much larger clone is one base away. The V and J genes are TRBV6-5 and TRBJ1-2; 7 positions agree with TRBD1. The CDR3 length is 17 residues. J gave up 4 bases and V 0 bases, and 11 bases lay outside the gene matches. Germline V gene sequence: CDR1 MNHEY, CDR2 SVGAGI. The CDR3 DNA sequence: TGTGCCAGCAGTTACTCGATACCTCCACAGGGGACCTATGGCTACACCTTC. This gives the protein CASSYSIPPQGTYGYTF.

This clonotype turned up a few times. The CDR3 DNA follows: TGCAGTGCTGGGGACAGGGGGCTGCCGACTGAAGCTTTCTTT. It specifies CSAGDRGLPTEAFF. This sequence joins TRBV20-1 and TRBJ1-1; 12 nucleotides agree with TRBD1. CDR1 is DFQATT, CDR2 SNEGSKA, per germline (reference sequence). V was clipped by 5 bases and J by 5 bases; unmatched bases: 6. The CDR3 contains 14 residues.

This chain connects TRBV6-5 to TRBJ2-7; D is undetermined. CDR1 and CDR2 from the germline V gene are MNHEY and SVGAGI. V lost 7 bases and J lost 7, with 14 bases in between. There are 12 residues in the CDR3. The CDR3 DNA is TGTGCCAGCATCTCCCGGCGCACGGAGCAGTACTTC. The encoded protein is CASISRRTEQYF.

This chain connects TRBV12-3 or TRBV12-4 to TRBJ1-2; D perhaps matches TRBD1 (5 bases). The CDR3 has 13 amino acids. The ends were cut back, 3 bases at V and 10 bases at J, with 15 bases in the middle. Here the CDR3 DNA reads TGTGCCAGCAGTTTCGGGGCGCTCAGTGCCTACACCTTC. It codes for CASSFGALSAYTF.

This clonotype has more than one count but fewer than ten. The chain couples TRBV7-9 to TRBJ1-1; TRBD1 might be the D (5 bases). CDR3 length equals 15 residues. V lost 5 bases to trimming and J lost 4 bases, with 17 bases between them. Germline V lookup: CDR1 SEHNR, CDR2 FQNEAQ (reference sequence). The CDR3: CASSNGGWSATEAFF. The DNA of the CDR3 is TGTGCCAGCAGCAATGGGGGTTGGTCGGCCACTGAAGCTTTCTTT.

The chain uses TRBV11-2 and TRBJ2-4; D possibly uses TRBD1 or TRBD2 (6 bases each). CDR3 size: 16 residues. V was pared by 1 base and J by 8 bases, with 18 bases between. Germline lookup yields CDR1 SGHAT and CDR2 FQNNGV. The CDR3 is CASSLVCPGEVHIQYF. The CDR3 coding sequence is TGTGCCAGCAGCTTAGTTTGCCCAGGGGAGGTGCACATTCAGTACTTC.

This clonotype was found once. At one boundary the junction diverges from the germline segment, which might be a read error. This chain joins TRBV7-2 and TRBJ2-1; perhaps TRBD1 as D (5 bases). CDR1 is SGHTA and CDR2 is FQGNSA in the germline V gene. This CDR3 has 13 residues. The CDR3 protein is CVSSPRANNEQFF. The CDR3, as DNA: TGTGTCAGCAGCCCCAGGGCCAACAATGAGCAGTTCTTC.

A few counts support this clonotype. DNA for the CDR3: TGCGCCAGCAGCCAAGATGACAGGGGGAGGAGTACTGAAGCTTTCTTT. Translation: CASSQDDRGRSTEAFF. The genes are TRBV4-3 and TRBJ1-1; 9 nucleotides agree with TRBD1. Germline CDR1 LGHNA, CDR2 YSLEER. Unmatched junction bases numbered 7, after V lost 0 bases and J lost 5 bases. This CDR3 is 16 amino acids long.

This clonotype was seen a few times. The rearrangement joins TRBV7-9 to TRBJ2-1, with a weak D call TRBD2 (5 bases). CDR1 is SEHNR and CDR2 is FQNEAQ in the germline V gene (reference sequence). The V gene lost 3 bases and the J gene lost 6 bases, with 9 bases spanning the gap. CDR3 length: 13 residues. The CDR3 nucleotides are TGTGCCAGCAGCTTCTCCGAGGGCAATGAGCAGTTCTTC. Translated, it gives CASSFSEGNEQFF.

This rearrangement joins TRBV6-5 to TRBJ2-2; D may be TRBD2 (5 bases). The CDR3 extends over 17 amino acids. Germline values: CDR1 MNHEY, CDR2 SVGAGI. Deletions cut 2 bases from V and 4 bases from J, with 17 bases between. The CDR3 nucleotides are TGTGCCAGCAGTTACCCCTCAGTTGGCGGGCCCACCGGGGAGCTGTTTTTT. This translates into CASSYPSVGGPTGELFF.

In the case of this clonotype: At one end the junction does not follow the germline gene, possibly because of a read error. This chain connects TRBV6-2 or TRBV6-3 to TRBJ2-1; D unclear. The CDR3 sequence is 15 residues long. Looked up from germline, CDR1 is MNHEY and CDR2 is SVGEGT. CDR3 amino acids: CASSYTTSSYNEQVF. For the CDR3, the DNA is TGTGCCAGCAGTTACACAACCTCCTCCTACAATGAGCAGGTCTTC.

This clonotype has a handful of counts. Written as DNA, the CDR3 is TGTGCCAGCAGCTTAGCGACGGATGGGGTTACGCAGTATTTT. It yields the protein CASSLATDGVTQYF. The V gene is TRBV7-9, the J gene TRBJ2-3; D not certain. CDR1 SEHNR and CDR2 FQNEAQ come from the germline V gene (reference sequence). Trimming pared 0 bases from V and 8 bases from J, leaving 12 bases between. The CDR3 runs to 14 residues.

This clonotype came up many times. The V call is TRBV20-1, the J call TRBJ1-2; 9 bases align to TRBD1. CDR3 length: 14 residues. J lost 2 bases, V lost 5 bases, and 6 bases had no gene match. Germline V gives CDR1 DFQATT, CDR2 SNEGSKA (reference sequence). This chain's CDR3 is CSAHGDRDNYGYTF. Here the CDR3 DNA reads TGCAGTGCTCACGGGGACAGGGACAACTATGGCTACACCTTC.

This clonotype has a handful of counts. This rearrangement joins TRBV24-1 to TRBJ1-1; 11 bases fit TRBD1. From germline, CDR1 is KGHDR and CDR2 SFDVKD. V lost 8 bases and J lost 6; bases outside the gene matches: 7. The CDR3 totals 14 residues. The CDR3 protein is CATTDGTGGPEAFF. The CDR3 region has the DNA TGTGCCACCACCGACGGGACAGGGGGGCCTGAAGCTTTCTTT.

The rearrangement uses TRBV20-1 and TRBJ1-6, with unresolved D. Trimming took off 3 bases at V and 10 bases at J, with 19 bases between the two ends. This CDR3 spans 15 amino acids. Germline CDR1 reads DFQATT; CDR2 reads SNEGSKA (reference sequence). The CDR3 is CSASNLNREGSPLHF. CDR3 in DNA: TGCAGTGCTAGTAATTTGAACCGGGAAGGATCACCCCTCCACTTT.

The chain recombines TRBV5-1 with TRBJ2-1; the match to TRBD1 covers 8 bases. The CDR3 is 16 residues long. Germline loops: CDR1 SGHRS, CDR2 YFSETQ. J was trimmed by 4 bases and V by 3 bases; bases with no gene match: 9. The CDR3 sequence: CASSSSGTGTYNEQFF. The CDR3 region has the DNA TGCGCCAGCAGCTCCTCCGGGACAGGAACTTACAATGAGCAGTTCTTC.

A single count supports this clonotype. Sequence at one end of the junction differs from germline and may be a read error. The V gene is TRBV28, the J gene TRBJ2-7; 8 bases align to TRBD1. The DNA end lines up better with TRBJ2-5; the J call may be wrong. The CDR3 runs 14 residues. Germline V gene lookup returns CDR1 MDHEN and CDR2 SYDVKM. CDR3 protein: CTSSRTGTRETQYF. CDR3 DNA: TGTACCAGCAGCCGGACAGGGACTCGGGAGACCCAGTACTTC.

Only a few counts were recorded for this clonotype. The V call is TRBV12-3 or TRBV12-4, the J call TRBJ2-3; 12 bases match TRBD2. After removal of 7 bases from V and 5 bases from J, the junction contained 7 bases not matched to a gene. The CDR3 is 15 residues long. CDR3 DNA sequence: TGTGCCAGCACCCTAGCGGGGGGGCGATTAGATACGCAGTATTTT. Protein: CASTLAGGRLDTQYF.

The V gene is TRBV5-1, the J gene TRBJ2-1; 9 positions agree with TRBD2. Trimming removed 0 bases from V and 9 bases from J; junction bases left unmatched: 7. CDR3 length: 15 residues. Germline CDR1 reads SGHRS; CDR2 reads YFSETQ. The CDR3 sequence: CASSLVVRGGTEQFF. The DNA for the CDR3 is TGCGCCAGCAGCTTGGTGGTGCGGGGGGGTACTGAGCAGTTCTTC.

This clonotype was observed a handful of times. V usage is TRBV9 and J usage is TRBJ2-3; 7 positions agree with TRBD1. Germline V lookup: CDR1 SGDLS, CDR2 YYNGEE. Losses at the gene ends were 6 bases for V and 0 bases for J; bases not matched to a gene: 7. The CDR3 is made up of 15 amino acids. The CDR3 DNA reads as TGTGCCAGCACCCCGGACAGGCCTAGCACAGATACGCAGTATTTT. It specifies CASTPDRPSTDTQYF.

This clonotype has more than one count but fewer than ten. V and J are TRBV6-5 and TRBJ2-5; D uncertain. Matching the DNA end better, TRBJ2-7 makes the J call doubtful. Germline CDR1 MNHEY, CDR2 SVGAGI. The CDR3 covers 12 residues. The CDR3 sequence is CASSYCAYEQYF. The CDR3 DNA is TGTGCCAGCAGTTACTGCGCCTACGAGCAGTACTTC.

The gene calls are TRBV18 and TRBJ2-7; 7 positions match TRBD2. The CDR3 loop spans 16 amino acids. V was clipped by 3 bases and J by 3 bases; unmatched bases: 11. Germline V gene data show CDR1 as KGHSH and CDR2 as LQKENI. The CDR3 region has the DNA TGTGCCAGCTCACCCACGTCGGGTCTAGCGGTCTACGAGCAGTACTTC. Translated: CASSPTSGLAVYEQYF.

The chain combines TRBV12-3 or TRBV12-4 with TRBJ1-2, with D perhaps matching TRBD1 (5 bases). The germline V and J ends were trimmed by 5 bases and 10 bases, with 11 bases remaining between them. The CDR3 loop spans 11 amino acids. Here the CDR3 reads CASSGGGFYTF. The CDR3 nucleotides read TGTGCCAGCAGTGGGGGGGGGTTCTACACCTTC.

This clonotype has a handful of counts. The V and J genes are TRBV12-3 or TRBV12-4 and TRBJ1-2, with no clear D. This CDR3 has 13 amino acids. V lost 3 bases and J 5 bases, leaving 10 bases between the germline ends. DNA for the CDR3: TGTGCCAGCAGTTTTACGGCAAAATATGGCTACACCTTC. It specifies CASSFTAKYGYTF.

Turning to this clonotype: This may arise from a read error, as a much more abundant clone is one base away. This sequence joins TRBV5-1 and TRBJ1-2, with 7 bases identical to TRBD1. Germline V CDR1 and CDR2: SGHRS, YFSETQ. This CDR3 region has 13 residues. J was trimmed by 4 bases and V by 4 bases; bases with no gene match: 4. Here the CDR3 reads CASSGGQSYGYTF. Written as DNA, the CDR3 is TGCGCCAGCAGCGGGGGACAGAGCTATGGCTACACCTTC.

This clonotype showed up just a few times. The chain has TRBV20-1 and TRBJ2-3, with TRBD2 as a possible D gene (7 bases). From germline, CDR1 is DFQATT and CDR2 SNEGSKA (reference sequence). V was pared by 1 base and J by 1 base, with 12 bases between. The CDR3 totals 15 residues. The chain's CDR3 is CSARGGLAGTDTQYF. As DNA, the CDR3 is TGCAGTGCTAGAGGGGGGCTAGCGGGCACAGATACGCAGTATTTT.

The rearrangement joins TRBV9 to TRBJ1-2; D possibly corresponds to TRBD1 (5 bases). Germline-derived CDR1 and CDR2 are SGDLS and YYNGEE. The CDR3 loop spans 16 amino acids. V gave up 0 bases and J gave up 2 bases, with 14 bases separating them. In nucleotides, the CDR3 is TGTGCCAGCAGCGTAGCTTTCGGGACGGGAAACTATGGCTACACCTTC. Protein sequence: CASSVAFGTGNYGYTF. Full variable domain (remainder filled in from reference TRBV9 and TRBJ1-2): DSGVTQTPKHLITATGQRVTLRCSPRSGDLSVYWYQQSLDQGLQFLIQYYNGEERAKGNILERFSAQQFPDLHSELNLSSLELGDSALYFCASSVAFGTGNYGYTFGSGTRLTVV.

This clonotype was detected only a few times. V is TRBV12-3 or TRBV12-4 and J is TRBJ2-2; 9 bases fit TRBD1. The CDR3 has 15 amino acids. With 6 bases clipped from V and 6 bases from J, the junction kept 8 bases outside the gene matches. The CDR3 DNA follows: TGTGCCAGCAGCCCCGGGACAGGGATACCCGGGGAGCTGTTTTTT. This encodes CASSPGTGIPGELFF.